This TCR beta chain came from a study of shared clonotypes between healthy human individuals. Naive-designated CD8 cells lacked CD45RO, were positively enriched for CCR7, and omitted terminally differentiated effector memory CD45RA+ cells. CDR3 length: 15 residues. Trimming took off 4 bases at V and 0 bases at J, with 10 bases between the two ends. CDR1 and CDR2 (germline): MNHNS, SASEGT. Here immunoSEQ multiplex PCR was the method, and the copy in TCRdb shows in-frame clones only, minus some. Here the sample spans a few million clones, over 85% being singletons. The chain has TRBV6-1 and TRBJ1-5, with D tentatively TRBD1 (5 bases). Sequencing was performed on naive CD8+ T cells from PBMCs. This sequence was found in a man aged 18-30 years in good health. Some clones in this sample may be carry-over from other donors' samples. CDR3 sequence (DNA): TGTGCCAGCAGTGCTAGGACATATAGCAATCAGCCCCAGCATTTT. Protein: CASSARTYSNQPQHF.